This TCR beta chain came from a study of cytomegalovirus exposure and HLA in healthy donors. Notes on the study in general: The study found most TCR sequences rare, yet found some public TCRs in many donors. HLA alleles showed associations with 15,000 to 20,000 TCR beta sequences in a later analysis, at a 0.05 false discovery rate. Listed as cytomegalovirus-associated were 150 or so TCR beta chains.

The PCR employed 60 Vbeta primers together with 13 Jbeta primers. Repertoires were generated with immunoSEQ multiplex PCR, while TCRdb's copy carries only in-frame clones and drops some. In the table there are 120,000 or so clones, approximately 78% of which are singletons. The junction had 9 bases not matched to a gene; V was cut back by 2 bases and J by 2 bases. From germline, CDR1 is SEHNR and CDR2 FQNEAQ (reference sequence). CDR3 length: 17 residues. Of note for this clone: The antigen remains unidentified.

This chain connects TRBV7-9 to TRBJ1-1, with 9 nucleotides matching TRBD1. This receptor was taken from a woman in her thirties or forties in good health and CMV-seronegative. Sequencing was performed on PBMCs. As DNA, the CDR3 is TGTGCCAGCAGCTTACCCCGACAGGGGGAACCAAACACTGAAGCTTTCTTT. Translated: CASSLPRQGEPNTEAFF.